Following are 25 T cell receptor beta chains from one sample sequenced in a study of CD8 T cells in Susac syndrome. RNA amounts of roughly 0.45 to 1 ug underwent reverse transcription with random hexamers. TCRdb passed the immunoSEQ multiplex PCR reads through MiXCR, listing each CDR3 protein once. The sample comprises 250,000 to 300,000 distinct CDR3 sequences, approximately 91% of which are singletons, and 0.18% rests with the top ten. Sequencing used CD8+ T cells from PBMCs. Every receptor here comes from a human donor with multiple sclerosis.

This chain connects TRBV9 to TRBJ2-7, with 11 bases that match TRBD2. V trimming: 4 bases; J trimming: 7 bases; junction bases outside the gene matches: 10. The CDR3 is made up of 15 amino acids. The germline V gene encodes CDR1 SGDLS and CDR2 YYNGEE. The CDR3 DNA follows: TGTGCCAGCAGCCCCGGGACTAGCGGATCCTCGGAGCAGTACTTC. Translation gives CASSPGTSGSSEQYF.

This chain connects TRBV4-3 to TRBJ2-4; TRBD2 matches at 9 bases. The CDR3 consists of 13 residues. The trim removed 5 bases at V and 9 bases at J, leaving 5 bases unmatched. Per germline, CDR1 LGHNA and CDR2 YSLEER. The CDR3 coding sequence is TGCGCCAGCAGCTCCTCAGCGGGGGGCATTCAGTACTTC. This gives the protein CASSSSAGGIQYF.

The chain carries TRBV20-1 and TRBJ1-3; D is unresolved. Trimming left V 1 base short and J 1 base short, with 11 bases between. Germline CDR1 DFQATT, CDR2 SNEGSKA (reference sequence). The CDR3 has 15 residues. The CDR3 sequence is CSARVPGGSGNTIYF. CDR3 sequence (DNA): TGCAGTGCTAGAGTCCCGGGTGGATCTGGAAACACCATATATTTT.

The table lists this clonotype with a count of one. The chain couples TRBV5-1 to TRBJ2-6; 10 nucleotides align to TRBD1. J gave up 2 bases and V 2 bases, and 1 base lay outside the gene matches. Germline V gene sequence: CDR1 SGHRS, CDR2 YFSETQ. The CDR3 is 16 residues long. CDR3 in DNA: TGCGCCAGCAGCTTTGGGACAGGGGCTGGGGCCAACGTCCTGACTTTC. Protein sequence: CASSFGTGAGANVLTF.

The chain is built from TRBV29-1 and TRBJ1-2; 7 nucleotides line up with TRBD1. CDR3 length: 13 residues. The V segment lost 5 bases and the J segment 2 bases; nucleotides outside the gene matches: 5. Germline CDR1 is SQVTM and CDR2 is ANQGSEA. CDR3 protein: CSVSTGLNYGYTF. CDR3 nucleotide sequence: TGCAGCGTTTCGACAGGGTTAAACTATGGCTACACCTTC.

This clonotype was detected once. The V gene is TRBV9, the J gene TRBJ1-1; 7 bases agree with TRBD1. Germline V lookup: CDR1 SGDLS, CDR2 YYNGEE. This CDR3 comprises 16 residues. The ends lost 4 bases at V and 4 bases at J; junction bases unmatched: 13. The CDR3 protein is CASSPPTGPQFTEAFF. The CDR3 nucleotides are TGTGCCAGCAGCCCCCCGACAGGGCCCCAATTCACTGAAGCTTTCTTT.

The chain combines TRBV15 with TRBJ1-1; weak D call: TRBD1 (5 bases). Germline V gene sequence: CDR1 LNHNV, CDR2 YYDKDF (reference sequence). The CDR3 runs 16 residues. The ends were cut back, 1 base at V and 0 bases at J, with 12 bases in the middle. CDR3 coding DNA: TGTGCCACCAGCAGAGGAGGGGAGGGGCTGAACACTGAAGCTTTCTTT. It yields the protein CATSRGGEGLNTEAFF.

This chain uses TRBV20-1 with TRBJ2-7; tentative D call: TRBD1 (5 bases). Trimming took 0 bases from V and 3 from J, leaving 15 bases between them. The germline V gene encodes CDR1 DFQATT and CDR2 SNEGSKA (reference sequence). The CDR3 runs 15 residues. In DNA form, the CDR3 reads TGCAGTGCTAGAGATCTCCAACAGGAGATCTACGAGCAGTACTTC. Residues: CSARDLQQEIYEQYF.

The V call is TRBV7-9, the J call TRBJ2-1; D is perhaps TRBD2 (6 bases). The CDR3 has 12 amino acids. Trimming stripped 5 bases from V and 14 bases from J, with 16 bases between. From germline, CDR1 is SEHNR and CDR2 FQNEAQ (reference sequence). CDR3: CASSPRGGEEFF. The DNA for the CDR3 is TGTGCCAGCAGCCCTAGGGGCGGGGAGGAGTTCTTC.

V gene TRBV6-4 combines with J gene TRBJ2-7, with 12 bases matching TRBD2. The length of the CDR3 is 15 residues. V dropped 6 bases and J dropped 4; count of bases not matched to a gene: 7. Germline CDR1 reads MRHNA; CDR2 reads SNTAGT. CDR3 in amino acids: CASSATSGSNYEQYF. The CDR3 nucleotides read TGTGCCAGCAGCGCGACTAGCGGGAGTAATTACGAGCAGTACTTC.

The chain combines TRBV7-9 with TRBJ2-1, with a weak D call TRBD2 (6 bases). The CDR3 sequence is 13 residues long. Per the germline V gene, CDR1 is SEHNR and CDR2 is FQNEAQ (reference sequence). V lost 7 bases and J lost 5, with 12 bases in between. This CDR3 is CASKASVNNEQFF. In DNA form, the CDR3 reads TGTGCCAGCAAGGCTAGCGTGAACAATGAGCAGTTCTTC.

The rearrangement joins TRBV20-1 to TRBJ1-5, with 8 bases aligning to TRBD1. Losses at the gene ends were 3 bases for V and 3 bases for J; bases not matched to a gene: 10. CDR3 length: 16 residues. CDR1 and CDR2 (germline): DFQATT, SNEGSKA (reference sequence). The CDR3 nucleotides read TGCAGTGCTAGGGCCTCCGACAGGGGAGACAATCAGCCCCAGCATTTT. It yields the protein CSARASDRGDNQPQHF.

The chain joins TRBV27 to TRBJ2-1; D unclear. Germline loops: CDR1 MNHEY, CDR2 SMNVEV (reference sequence). Between the trimmed V and J ends, which lost 1 base and 3 bases, there was a span of 10 bases. CDR3 length: 15 amino acids. The CDR3 DNA sequence: TGTGCCAGCAGTTTATTCAGAGGAAACTACAATGAGCAGTTCTTC. Its protein product is CASSLFRGNYNEQFF.

V is TRBV2 and J is TRBJ2-7, with 8 nucleotides matching TRBD1. This CDR3 has 15 residues. Trimming removed 8 bases from V and 1 base from J; junction bases left unmatched: 10. Germline lookup yields CDR1 SNHLY and CDR2 FYNNEI. The CDR3: CASLGVGTGSYEQYF. The CDR3 nucleotides read TGTGCCAGCCTGGGGGTCGGGACAGGTTCCTACGAGCAGTACTTC.

The chain couples TRBV29-1 to TRBJ1-4; D possibly corresponds to TRBD1 (5 bases). The germline V and J ends were trimmed by 4 bases and 8 bases, with 17 bases remaining between them. Per the germline V gene, CDR1 is SQVTM and CDR2 is ANQGSEA. CDR3 length equals 14 residues. The CDR3 spells CSVVIGEFGEKLFF. DNA of the CDR3: TGCAGCGTTGTTATAGGGGAGTTTGGGGAAAAACTGTTTTTT.

The rearrangement joins TRBV30 to TRBJ2-6; maybe TRBD1 (5 bases). Germline CDR1 is GTSNPN and CDR2 is SVGIG (reference sequence). Trimming stripped 5 bases from V and 0 bases from J, with 8 bases between. The CDR3 contains 14 residues. The CDR3 is CAWARDSGANVLTF. CDR3 coding DNA: TGTGCCTGGGCCAGGGACTCTGGGGCCAACGTCCTGACTTTC. Based on the CDR3 plus reference TRBV30 and TRBJ2-6, the full variable domain is SQTIHQWPATLVQPVGSPLSLECTVEGTSNPNLYWYRQAAGRGLQLLFYSVGIGQISSEVPQNLSASRPQDRQFILSSKKLLLSDSGFYLCAWARDSGANVLTFGAGSRLTVL.

This clonotype has a single count. The chain uses TRBV19 and TRBJ2-7; 8 bases are a match to TRBD1. Losses at the gene ends were 3 bases for V and 7 bases for J; bases not matched to a gene: 8. Germline CDR1 and CDR2: LNHDA and SQIVND (reference sequence). The CDR3 consists of 14 residues. Here the CDR3 reads CASSIGQGAREQYF. CDR3 DNA sequence: TGTGCCAGTAGTATCGGGCAGGGGGCGCGGGAGCAGTACTTC.

J is TRBJ1-2 and V is TRBV27; possible D gene TRBD1, 5 bases. CDR1 MNHEY and CDR2 SMNVEV come from the germline V gene (reference sequence). The CDR3 consists of 13 residues. The ends were cut back, 5 bases at V and 3 bases at J, with 10 bases in the middle. CDR3 residues: CASSPGHYYGYTF. The DNA of the CDR3 is TGTGCCAGCAGTCCCGGACATTACTATGGCTACACCTTC.

The chain combines TRBV20-1 with TRBJ2-5, with no clear D. V dropped 0 bases and J dropped 2 bases, with 16 bases sitting between them. Germline V gene lookup returns CDR1 DFQATT and CDR2 SNEGSKA (reference sequence). CDR3 length: 16 amino acids. Written as DNA, the CDR3 is TGCAGTGCTAGAGATCGAACATCAGTAAGTCAAGAGACCCAGTACTTC. It specifies CSARDRTSVSQETQYF.

The sample holds a few counts of this clonotype. The CDR3 DNA sequence: TGCGCCAGCAGTAGCGGGACTGAATCCTACGAGCAGTACTTC. It yields the protein CASSSGTESYEQYF. This rearrangement joins TRBV23-1 to TRBJ2-7, with 7 bases that match TRBD2. TRBV23-1 carries the ORF label, with uncertain function. The J segment lost 1 base and the V segment lost 5 bases, leaving 5 bases of the junction unmatched. This CDR3 contains 14 residues.

This chain joins TRBV10-3 and TRBJ2-7, with a tentative D call TRBD2 (6 bases). V lost 6 bases and J 0 bases, leaving 9 bases between the germline ends. The CDR3 is 13 residues long. Germline values: CDR1 ENHRY, CDR2 SYGVKD. CDR3 bases: TGTGCCATCAGAGCGGGTTACTCCTACGAGCAGTACTTC. This translates into CAIRAGYSYEQYF.

The chain carries TRBV28 and TRBJ1-2; D remains unclear. Trimming pared 8 bases from V and 6 bases from J, leaving 7 bases between. The CDR3 spans 10 residues. The germline CDR1 and CDR2 sequences are MDHEN and SYDVKM. This CDR3 reads CASGMDGYTF. DNA of the CDR3: TGTGCCAGCGGCATGGATGGCTACACCTTC.

The chain combines TRBV19 with TRBJ2-7; maybe TRBD2 (5 bases). The CDR3 sequence is 14 residues long. Germline V gene lookup returns CDR1 LNHDA and CDR2 SQIVND (reference sequence). V was shortened by 3 bases and J by 3 bases, with 12 bases between the two germline ends. This chain's CDR3 is CASSIGMGFYEQYF. The CDR3 bases are TGTGCCAGTAGTATCGGGATGGGCTTCTACGAGCAGTACTTC.

V usage is TRBV27 and J usage is TRBJ2-7; TRBD2 agrees at 8 bases. Germline V CDR1 and CDR2: MNHEY, SMNVEV (reference sequence). Unmatched junction bases numbered 10, after V lost 5 bases and J lost 4 bases. CDR3 length: 15 amino acids. CDR3 protein: CASSPGPAGGYEQYF. The CDR3 nucleotides read TGTGCCAGCAGTCCTGGGCCGGCGGGAGGATACGAGCAGTACTTC.

J is TRBJ2-5 and V is TRBV4-2; the D gene could be TRBD1 or TRBD2 (6 bases each). This CDR3 spans 18 amino acids. Germline assignment: CDR1 LGHNA and CDR2 YNFKEQ. Deletions cut 0 bases from V and 5 bases from J, with 22 bases between. The chain's CDR3 is CASSQEGALGGLLETQYF. The CDR3 DNA reads TGTGCCAGCAGCCAAGAGGGGGCCCTGGGGGGTCTTTTGGAGACCCAGTACTTC.